This T cell receptor beta chain derives from a study of blood T cell repertoires in COVID-19. Study-level information: Samples came from the United States, Italy and Spain, spanning acute and convalescent COVID-19.

The J segment lost 9 bases and the V segment lost 3 bases, leaving 8 bases of the junction unmatched. Germline assignment: CDR1 SGHTA and CDR2 FQGNSA. The CDR3 is made up of 13 amino acids. Generated by immunoSEQ multiplex PCR, the TCRdb table keeps only in-frame clones and is missing some. The profile shows 150,000 to 200,000 clones, about 85% of them singletons. The specimen was peripheral blood. This chain joins TRBV7-2 and TRBJ2-7; 7 positions agree with TRBD2. The clonotype originates from an elderly woman with acute or convalescent COVID-19. The CDR3 region has the DNA TGTGCCAGCAGCTTTACACCGCGGGAGCGGCAGTACTTC. Translated: CASSFTPRERQYF.